Listed here is a single TCR beta chain. The CDR3 is 12 amino acids. Germline V gene data show CDR1 as SGHVS and CDR2 as FQNEAQ. V shed 4 bases, J shed 10 bases, and the junction held 3 bases outside the gene matches. Per the study methods: Amplifying reference gene primers gave estimates of nucleated cell counts. Sequencing used immunoSEQ multiplex PCR; TCRdb keeps in-frame clones, though not all of them. D and trimming come from the DNA, and the V and J calls and clone size come from that table. The sample lists under 200,000 clones, approximately 87% occurring once. The sample belongs to a study of blood T cell repertoires in COVID-19. Whole-study context: Sources were T cells, B-cell-depleted T cells, or PBMCs; the material itself was cDNA or gDNA.

The chain recombines TRBV7-8 with TRBJ1-5; 8 bases line up with TRBD1. The sequenced sample was peripheral blood. This receptor was obtained from a woman in her 70s with acute or convalescent COVID-19. Written as DNA, the CDR3 is TGTGCCAGCAGCTCCAGGGGGCTTCCCCAGCATTTT. Its translation is CASSSRGLPQHF. Supplemented by reference TRBV7-8 and TRBJ1-5, the full variable domain reads GAGVSQSPRYKVAKRGQDVALRCDPISGHVSLFWYQQALGQGPEFLTYFQNEAQLDKSGLPSDRFFAERPEGSVSTLKIQRTQQEDSAVYLCASSSRGLPQHFGDGTRLSIL.